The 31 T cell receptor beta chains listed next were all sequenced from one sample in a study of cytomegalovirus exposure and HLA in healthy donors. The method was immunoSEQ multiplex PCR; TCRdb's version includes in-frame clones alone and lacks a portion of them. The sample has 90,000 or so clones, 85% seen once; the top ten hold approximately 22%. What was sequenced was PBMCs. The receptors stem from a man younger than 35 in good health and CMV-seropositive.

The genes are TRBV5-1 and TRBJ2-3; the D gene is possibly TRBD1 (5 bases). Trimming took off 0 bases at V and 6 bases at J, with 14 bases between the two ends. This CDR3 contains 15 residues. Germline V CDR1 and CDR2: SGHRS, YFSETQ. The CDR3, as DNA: TGCGCCAGCAGCTTGGTCCCAGGGTACGTCGATACGCAGTATTTT. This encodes CASSLVPGYVDTQYF.

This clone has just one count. The CDR3 nucleotides are TGTGCCAGCAGTGGGCGCACCCAGCGGGTTTACAATGAGCAGTTCTTC. Amino acid sequence: CASSGRTQRVYNEQFF. This chain joins TRBV6-1 and TRBJ2-1; a possible D gene is TRBD2 (6 bases). In germline, CDR1 is MNHNS, CDR2 SASEGT. V lost 4 bases and J 4 bases, leaving 17 bases between the germline ends. CDR3 length: 16 amino acids.

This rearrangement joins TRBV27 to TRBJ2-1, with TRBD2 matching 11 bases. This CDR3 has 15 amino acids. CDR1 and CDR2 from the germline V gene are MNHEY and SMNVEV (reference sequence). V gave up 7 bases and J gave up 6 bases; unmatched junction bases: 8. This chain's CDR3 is CASKLAGVLVNEQFF. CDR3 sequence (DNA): TGTGCCAGCAAACTAGCGGGAGTTCTCGTCAATGAGCAGTTCTTC.

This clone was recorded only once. CDR3 protein: CASSLLQGTEAFF. The CDR3 coding sequence is TGTGCCAGCAGCTTATTACAGGGCACTGAAGCTTTCTTT. J is TRBJ1-1 and V is TRBV7-3, with D perhaps matching TRBD1 (6 bases). The CDR3 extends over 13 amino acids. Germline V gene sequence: CDR1 SGHTA, CDR2 FQGTGA. Trimming removed 2 bases at V and 4 bases at J, with 8 bases between.

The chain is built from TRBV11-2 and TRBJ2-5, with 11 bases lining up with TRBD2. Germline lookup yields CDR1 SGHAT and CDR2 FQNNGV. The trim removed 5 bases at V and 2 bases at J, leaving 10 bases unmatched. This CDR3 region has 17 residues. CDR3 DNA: TGTGCCAGCAGCCGATCCCCCACTAGCGGGAGACAAGAGACCCAGTACTTC. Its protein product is CASSRSPTSGRQETQYF.

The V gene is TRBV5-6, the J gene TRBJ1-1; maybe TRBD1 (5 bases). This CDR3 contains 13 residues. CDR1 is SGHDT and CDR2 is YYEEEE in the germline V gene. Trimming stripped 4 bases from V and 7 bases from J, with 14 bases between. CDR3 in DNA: TGTGCCAGCAGCCCCATTGGAGGGGTTGAAGCTTTCTTT. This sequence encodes CASSPIGGVEAFF.

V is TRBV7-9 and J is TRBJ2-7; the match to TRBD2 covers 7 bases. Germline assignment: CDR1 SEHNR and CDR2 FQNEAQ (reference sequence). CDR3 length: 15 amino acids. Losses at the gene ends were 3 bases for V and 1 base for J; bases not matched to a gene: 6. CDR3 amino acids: CASSFPGRESYEQYF. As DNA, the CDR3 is TGTGCCAGCAGCTTTCCGGGGAGGGAATCCTACGAGCAGTACTTC.

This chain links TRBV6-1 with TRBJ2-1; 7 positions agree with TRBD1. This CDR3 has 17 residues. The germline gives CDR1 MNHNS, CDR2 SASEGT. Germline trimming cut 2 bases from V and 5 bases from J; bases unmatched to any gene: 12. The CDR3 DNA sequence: TGTGCCAGCAGTGAAAACTTATTAGGGGACAGCAACAATGAGCAGTTCTTC. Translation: CASSENLLGDSNNEQFF.

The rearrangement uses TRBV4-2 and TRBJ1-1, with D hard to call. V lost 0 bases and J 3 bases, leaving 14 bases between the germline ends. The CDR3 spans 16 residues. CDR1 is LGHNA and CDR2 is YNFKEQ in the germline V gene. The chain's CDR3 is CASSQDGHFEDTEAFF. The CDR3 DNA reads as TGTGCCAGCAGCCAAGATGGTCATTTCGAGGACACTGAAGCTTTCTTT.

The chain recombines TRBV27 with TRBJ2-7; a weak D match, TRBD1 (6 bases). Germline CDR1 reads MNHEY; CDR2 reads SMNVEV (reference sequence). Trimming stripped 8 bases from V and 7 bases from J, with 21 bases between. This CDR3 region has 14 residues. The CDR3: CASQPWGQMGEQYF. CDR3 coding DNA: TGTGCCAGCCAGCCATGGGGGCAGATGGGGGAGCAGTACTTC.

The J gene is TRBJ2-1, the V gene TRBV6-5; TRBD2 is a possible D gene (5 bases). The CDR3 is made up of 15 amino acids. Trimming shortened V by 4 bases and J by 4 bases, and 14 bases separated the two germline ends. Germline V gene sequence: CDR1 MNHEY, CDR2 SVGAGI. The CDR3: CASSSATGGYNEQFF. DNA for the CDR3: TGTGCCAGCAGTTCGGCAACCGGAGGTTACAATGAGCAGTTCTTC.

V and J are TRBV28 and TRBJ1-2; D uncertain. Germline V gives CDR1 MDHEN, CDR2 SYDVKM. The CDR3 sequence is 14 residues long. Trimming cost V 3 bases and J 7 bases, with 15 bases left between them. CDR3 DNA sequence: TGTGCCAGCAGTTTCGGTCAGCTTCGCGGTGGCTACACCTTC. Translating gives CASSFGQLRGGYTF.

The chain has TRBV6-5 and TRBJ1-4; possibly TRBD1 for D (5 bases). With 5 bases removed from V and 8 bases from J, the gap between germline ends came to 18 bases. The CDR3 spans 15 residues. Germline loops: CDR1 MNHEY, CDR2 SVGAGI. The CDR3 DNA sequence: TGTGCCAGCAGTCCCGCCCCCAGGGTGGGGGAAAAACTGTTTTTT. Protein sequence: CASSPAPRVGEKLFF.

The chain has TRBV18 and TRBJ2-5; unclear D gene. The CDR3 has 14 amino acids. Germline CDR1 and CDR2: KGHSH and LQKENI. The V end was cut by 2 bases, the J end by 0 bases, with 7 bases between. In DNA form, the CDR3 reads TGTGCCAGCTCACCAACGAGGTACCAAGAGACCCAGTACTTC. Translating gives CASSPTRYQETQYF. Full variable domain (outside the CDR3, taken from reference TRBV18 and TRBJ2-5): NAGVMQNPRHLVRRRGQEARLRCSPMKGHSHVYWYRQLPEEGLKFMVYLQKENIIDESGMPKERFSAEFPKEGPSILRIQQVVRGDSAAYFCASSPTRYQETQYFGPGTRLLVL.

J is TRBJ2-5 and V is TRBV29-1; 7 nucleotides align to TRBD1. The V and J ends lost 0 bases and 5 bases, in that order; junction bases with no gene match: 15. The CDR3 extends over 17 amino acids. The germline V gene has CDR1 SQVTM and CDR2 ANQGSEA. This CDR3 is CSVEEFEGAAKQETQYF. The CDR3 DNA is TGCAGCGTTGAAGAATTTGAGGGGGCGGCTAAGCAGGAGACCCAGTACTTC.

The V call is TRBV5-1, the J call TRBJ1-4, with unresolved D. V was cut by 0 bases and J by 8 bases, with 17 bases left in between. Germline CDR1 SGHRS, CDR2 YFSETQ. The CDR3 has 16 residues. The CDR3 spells CASSLGDVGGSEKLFF. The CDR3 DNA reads TGCGCCAGCAGCTTGGGGGATGTAGGAGGGTCCGAAAAACTGTTTTTT.

CDR3 nucleotides: TGTGCCATCAGTGAGAGGGGGCACCATCAGCCCCAGCATTTT. This encodes CAISERGHHQPQHF. The genes are TRBV10-3 and TRBJ1-5; 7 bases agree with TRBD1. This CDR3 contains 14 residues. Per the germline V gene, CDR1 is ENHRY and CDR2 is SYGVKD. Losses at the gene ends were 2 bases for V and 5 bases for J; bases not matched to a gene: 3.

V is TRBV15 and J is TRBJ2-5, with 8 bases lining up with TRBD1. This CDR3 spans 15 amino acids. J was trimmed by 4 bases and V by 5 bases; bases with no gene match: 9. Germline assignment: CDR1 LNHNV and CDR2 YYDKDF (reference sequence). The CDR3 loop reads CATSPRTGMAETQYF. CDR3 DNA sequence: TGTGCCACCAGCCCCCGGACAGGGATGGCAGAGACCCAGTACTTC.

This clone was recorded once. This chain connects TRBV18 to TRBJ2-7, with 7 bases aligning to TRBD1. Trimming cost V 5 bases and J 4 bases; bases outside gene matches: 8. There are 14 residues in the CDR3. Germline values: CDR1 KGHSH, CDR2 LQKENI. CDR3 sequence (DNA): TGTGCCAGCTCATCCCCGGGACAGTCTTACGAGCAGTACGTC. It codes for CASSSPGQSYEQYV.

CDR3 amino acids: CASSYSKSTIFDGYTF. The CDR3 DNA sequence: TGTGCCAGCAGTTACTCGAAGAGTACTATATTTGACGGCTACACCTTC. The gene calls are TRBV6-6 and TRBJ1-2, with unresolved D. The germline CDR1 and CDR2 sequences are MNHNY and SVGAGI (reference sequence). This CDR3 comprises 16 residues. Trimming pared 0 bases from V and 8 bases from J, leaving 19 bases between.

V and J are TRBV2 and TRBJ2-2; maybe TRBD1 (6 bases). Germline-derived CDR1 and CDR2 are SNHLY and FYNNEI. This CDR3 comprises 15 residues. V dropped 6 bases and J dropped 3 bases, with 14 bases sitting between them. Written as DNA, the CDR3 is TGTGCCAGCAGCAGGGGTTCCGTGGACACCGGGGAGCTGTTTTTT. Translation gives CASSRGSVDTGELFF.

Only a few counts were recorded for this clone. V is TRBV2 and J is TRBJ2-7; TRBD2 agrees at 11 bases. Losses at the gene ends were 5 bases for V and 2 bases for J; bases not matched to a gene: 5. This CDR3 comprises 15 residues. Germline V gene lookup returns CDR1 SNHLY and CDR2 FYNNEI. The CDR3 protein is CASSPGLAETYEQYV. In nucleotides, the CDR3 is TGTGCCAGCAGTCCGGGACTAGCGGAAACCTACGAGCAGTACGTC.

The CDR3 is CASSLGTGTNTEAFF. The CDR3, as DNA: TGTGCCAGCAGTCTAGGGACAGGGACGAACACTGAAGCTTTCTTT. V gene TRBV27 combines with J gene TRBJ1-1; 9 bases agree with TRBD1. Germline assignment: CDR1 MNHEY and CDR2 SMNVEV (reference sequence). CDR3 length: 15 amino acids. V lost 5 bases and J lost 1; bases outside the gene matches: 5.

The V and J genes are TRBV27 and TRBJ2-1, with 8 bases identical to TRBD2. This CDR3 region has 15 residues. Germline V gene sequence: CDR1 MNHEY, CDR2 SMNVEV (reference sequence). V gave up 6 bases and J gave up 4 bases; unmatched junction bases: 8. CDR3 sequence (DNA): TGTGCCAGCAGCTTAGCGGGATCTGGGTACAATGAGCAGTTCTTC. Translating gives CASSLAGSGYNEQFF.

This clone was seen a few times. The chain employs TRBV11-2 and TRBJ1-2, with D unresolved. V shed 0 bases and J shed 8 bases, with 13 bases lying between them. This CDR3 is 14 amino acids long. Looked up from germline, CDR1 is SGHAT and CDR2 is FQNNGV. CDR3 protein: CASSLDVTSGGYTF. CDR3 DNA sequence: TGTGCCAGCAGCTTAGATGTTACCAGCGGCGGCTACACCTTC. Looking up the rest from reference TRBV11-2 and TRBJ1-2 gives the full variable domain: EAGVAQSPRYKIIEKRQSVAFWCNPISGHATLYWYQQILGQGPKLLIQFQNNGVVDDSQLPKDRFSAERLKGVDSTLKIQPAKLEDSAVYLCASSLDVTSGGYTFGSGTRLTVV.

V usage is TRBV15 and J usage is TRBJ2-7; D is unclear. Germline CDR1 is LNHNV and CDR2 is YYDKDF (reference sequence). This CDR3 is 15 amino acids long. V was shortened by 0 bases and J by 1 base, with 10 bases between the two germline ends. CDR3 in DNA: TGTGCCACCAGCAGAGAGCGCGGTCGTTCCTACGAGCAGTACTTC. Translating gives CATSRERGRSYEQYF.

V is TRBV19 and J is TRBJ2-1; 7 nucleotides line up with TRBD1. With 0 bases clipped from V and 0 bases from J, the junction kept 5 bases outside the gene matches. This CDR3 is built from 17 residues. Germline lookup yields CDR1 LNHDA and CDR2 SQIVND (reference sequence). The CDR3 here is CASSIDLGDSSYNEQFF. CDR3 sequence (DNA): TGTGCCAGTAGTATAGATCTGGGGGACAGCTCCTACAATGAGCAGTTCTTC.

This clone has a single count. The CDR3 nucleotides read TGCGCCAGCAGGCAGGGGTTGGCCACAGATACGCAGTATTTT. This codes for CASRQGLATDTQYF. V and J are TRBV5-1 and TRBJ2-3; D perhaps matches TRBD1 (6 bases). The germline V gene has CDR1 SGHRS and CDR2 YFSETQ. The V gene lost 5 bases and the J gene lost 2 bases, with 12 bases spanning the gap. There are 14 residues in the CDR3.

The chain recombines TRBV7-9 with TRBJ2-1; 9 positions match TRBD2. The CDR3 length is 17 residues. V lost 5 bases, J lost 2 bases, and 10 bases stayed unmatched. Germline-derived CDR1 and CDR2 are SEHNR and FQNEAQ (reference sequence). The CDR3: CASSTNQASGTYNEQFF. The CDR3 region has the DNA TGTGCCAGCAGCACGAATCAGGCTAGCGGGACCTACAATGAGCAGTTCTTC.

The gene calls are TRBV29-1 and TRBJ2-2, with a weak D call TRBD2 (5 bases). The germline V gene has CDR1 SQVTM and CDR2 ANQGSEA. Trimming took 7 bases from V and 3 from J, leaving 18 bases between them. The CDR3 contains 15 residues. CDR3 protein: CSATPEASYTGELFF. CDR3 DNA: TGCAGCGCTACTCCGGAGGCTAGTTACACCGGGGAGCTGTTTTTT.

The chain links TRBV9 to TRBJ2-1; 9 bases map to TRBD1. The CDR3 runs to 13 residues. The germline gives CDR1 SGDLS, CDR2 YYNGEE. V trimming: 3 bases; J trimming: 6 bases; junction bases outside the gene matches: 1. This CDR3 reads CASSGGQGNEQFF. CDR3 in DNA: TGTGCCAGCAGCGGGGGACAGGGCAATGAGCAGTTCTTC.